This record concerns one T cell receptor (beta chain) sequence. The antigen is not known. This entry is derived from a study of T cell responses to AZD1222 COVID-19 vaccine. Produced via immunoSEQ multiplex PCR; TCRdb's table is partial and in-frame only. The table lists approximately 150,000 clones, 75% to 90% of them singletons, with roughly 4% in the top ten. Study observations and caveats: A mostly white British donor set with more females was recruited, and clonal diversity was possibly underestimated.

The CDR3 extends over 18 amino acids. The V end was cut by 4 bases, the J end by 5 bases, with 24 bases between. Germline CDR1 and CDR2: LNHDA and SQIVND (reference sequence). The source of this sequence is an adult who received the MenACWY meningococcal vaccine as a control. This specimen consisted of peripheral blood, obtained 28 days after the second dose of the MenACWY control vaccine. The chain has TRBV19 and TRBJ1-5; tentative D call: TRBD1 (5 bases). CDR3 sequence (DNA): TGTGCCAGTAGTACCTCCGGATCGGGGCTAACGGGGCATCAGCCCCAGCATTTT. This sequence encodes CASSTSGSGLTGHQPQHF.